The 6 T cell receptor beta chains in this list originate from one sample, sequenced in a study of beta chain features in type 1 diabetes. The antigens for these receptors are not known. The study reverse transcribed the entire isolated RNA, so it sequenced expressed TCRB transcripts. Only in-frame clones appear in the TCRdb table, and some are missing; sequencing was by immunoSEQ multiplex PCR. The repertoire includes more than 250,000 clones, just over 20% of them detected once, and 0.028% sits in the top ten. Study outcomes and limitations: Type 1 diabetes patients had moderately but significantly shorter TCRB CDR3s in all four CD4+ subsets.

Sequencing input: naive CD4+ T cells from blood. All receptors derive from a woman aged 40 to 50 with type 1 diabetes.

This chain joins TRBV5-4 and TRBJ2-7; 9 nucleotides match TRBD2. Germline V CDR1 and CDR2: SGHNT, YYREEE (reference sequence). The V gene end was trimmed by 0 bases and the J gene end by 2 bases; junction bases not matched to a gene: 3. The CDR3 runs 15 residues. The CDR3 region has the DNA TGTGCCAGCAGCTTGGACTTAGCGGGAGCCTACGAGCAGTACTTC. Amino acids: CASSLDLAGAYEQYF.

This chain joins TRBV11-2 and TRBJ2-5; a possible D gene is TRBD2 (6 bases). The CDR3 runs 13 residues. V lost 4 bases, J lost 2 bases, and 8 bases lay in between. Germline loops: CDR1 SGHAT, CDR2 FQNNGV. This CDR3 reads CASSSGLQETQYF. The CDR3 DNA reads TGTGCCAGCAGCTCGGGACTGCAAGAGACCCAGTACTTC.

This chain connects TRBV2 to TRBJ2-1, with a weak D call TRBD1 (7 bases). This CDR3 contains 13 residues. V was trimmed by 6 bases and J by 5 bases, leaving 11 bases between them. Germline CDR1 reads SNHLY; CDR2 reads FYNNEI. The CDR3 region has the DNA TGTGCCAGCAGGCGGGACAGAAACAATGAGCAGTTCTTC. Translated, it gives CASRRDRNNEQFF.

This clone was seen more than once but under ten times. The chain combines TRBV29-1 with TRBJ2-7; TRBD1 matches at 8 bases. CDR3 length: 12 amino acids. The V gene's germline CDR1 is SQVTM and CDR2 ANQGSEA. Trimming took 7 bases from V and 7 from J; bases not matched to a gene: 9. The CDR3, as DNA: TGCAGCGGGTGGACAGGGCTGGGAGAGCAGTACTTC. Amino acid sequence: CSGWTGLGEQYF.

This clone was observed a handful of times. This chain uses TRBV29-1 with TRBJ1-4, with a weak D call TRBD1 (6 bases). CDR3 length equals 13 residues. The V end was cut by 8 bases, the J end by 4 bases, with 14 bases between. CDR1 and CDR2 from the germline V gene are SQVTM and ANQGSEA. CDR3 sequence reads: CSSTGNDNEKLFF. CDR3 in DNA: TGCAGCTCCACAGGGAACGATAATGAAAAACTGTTTTTT.

The V gene is TRBV9, the J gene TRBJ1-2; a weak D match, TRBD1 (5 bases). The CDR3 is 16 residues long. CDR1 and CDR2 from the germline V gene are SGDLS and YYNGEE. V was trimmed by 0 bases and J by 1 base, leaving 13 bases between them. CDR3 nucleotides: TGTGCCAGCAGCGTAGCTGAGACAGCAGTTAACTATGGCTACACCTTC. The encoded protein is CASSVAETAVNYGYTF.